What follows are 6 T cell receptor beta chains derived from one specimen sequenced in a study of blood T cell repertoires in COVID-19. This table comes from immunoSEQ multiplex PCR, and its TCRdb copy is limited to in-frame clones, with some not included. The sample lists around 200,000 clones; about 86% were seen once. The sequenced sample consisted of peripheral blood. Receptors originate from a man aged 65-85 years with active or convalescent COVID-19.

The chain links TRBV29-1 to TRBJ1-2; 7 bases are shared with TRBD1. CDR1 is SQVTM and CDR2 is ANQGSEA in the germline V gene. The ends lost 4 bases at V and 8 bases at J; junction bases unmatched: 7. The CDR3 contains 12 residues. This CDR3 is CSVGAGGKGYTF. DNA of the CDR3: TGCAGCGTTGGGGCAGGGGGTAAGGGCTACACCTTC. The full variable domain, its missing parts supplied by reference TRBV29-1 and TRBJ1-2, is SAVISQKPSRDICQRGTSLTIQCQVDSQVTMMFWYRQQPGQSLTLIATANQGSEATYESGFVIDKFPISRPNLTFSTLTVSNMSPEDSSIYLCSVGAGGKGYTFGSGTRLTVV.

The gene calls are TRBV18 and TRBJ1-6; tentative D call: TRBD1 (6 bases). V lost 3 bases, J lost 9 bases, and 18 bases lay in between. CDR1 KGHSH and CDR2 LQKENI come from the germline V gene. CDR3 length: 16 residues. In DNA form, the CDR3 reads TGTGCCAGCTCACCTCCACAGGGTGTGGTCGGTTCACCCCTCCACTTT. Translated, it gives CASSPPQGVVGSPLHF.

The V and J genes are TRBV5-1 and TRBJ2-7, with a tentative D call TRBD2 (5 bases). Trimming removed 3 bases at V and 7 bases at J, with 11 bases between. The CDR3 contains 12 residues. Germline V lookup: CDR1 SGHRS, CDR2 YFSETQ. CDR3 sequence reads: CASSWTLEEQYF. Written as DNA, the CDR3 is TGCGCCAGCAGCTGGACTTTGGAGGAGCAGTACTTC.

This clone appeared a few times. The rearrangement uses TRBV10-3 and TRBJ1-6; TRBD1 might be the D (6 bases). Germline lookup yields CDR1 ENHRY and CDR2 SYGVKD. This CDR3 spans 16 amino acids. Trimming left V 5 bases short and J 11 bases short, with 22 bases between. The CDR3 region is CAISPSGGARGAPLHF. The CDR3 coding sequence is TGTGCCATCAGTCCATCCGGGGGGGCGCGGGGTGCACCCCTCCACTTT.

This chain connects TRBV9 to TRBJ1-1, with a tentative D call TRBD1 (5 bases). CDR1 is SGDLS, CDR2 YYNGEE, per germline. The CDR3 has 14 residues. Trimming pared 6 bases from V and 8 bases from J, leaving 20 bases between. In DNA, the CDR3 is TGTGCCAGCACCCGTCAGGGAGGGAATGGGGAAGCTTTCTTT. This gives the protein CASTRQGGNGEAFF. The variable domain in full, completed from reference TRBV9 and TRBJ1-1, reads DSGVTQTPKHLITATGQRVTLRCSPRSGDLSVYWYQQSLDQGLQFLIQYYNGEERAKGNILERFSAQQFPDLHSELNLSSLELGDSALYFCASTRQGGNGEAFFGQGTRLTVV.

The chain joins TRBV9 to TRBJ2-7; 9 bases agree with TRBD2. CDR3 length equals 16 residues. Germline V gene data show CDR1 as SGDLS and CDR2 as YYNGEE. The V segment lost 0 bases and the J segment 6 bases; nucleotides outside the gene matches: 10. The CDR3 spells CASSVAPRGGALEQYF. The CDR3 DNA is TGTGCCAGCAGCGTAGCTCCGCGCGGGGGGGCCCTCGAGCAGTACTTC.